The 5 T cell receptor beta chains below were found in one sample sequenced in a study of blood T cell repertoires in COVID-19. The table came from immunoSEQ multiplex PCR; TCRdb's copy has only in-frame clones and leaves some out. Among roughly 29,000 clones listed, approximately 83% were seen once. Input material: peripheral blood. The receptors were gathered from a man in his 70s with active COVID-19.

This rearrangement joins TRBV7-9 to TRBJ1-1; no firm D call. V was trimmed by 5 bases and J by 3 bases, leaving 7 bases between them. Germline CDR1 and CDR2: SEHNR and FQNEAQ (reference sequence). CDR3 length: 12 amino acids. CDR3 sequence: CASSRYDTEAFF. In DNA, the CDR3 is TGTGCCAGCAGCCGCTACGACACTGAAGCTTTCTTT. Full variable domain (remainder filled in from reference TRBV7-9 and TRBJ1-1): DTGVSQNPRHKITKRGQNVTFRCDPISEHNRLYWYRQTLGQGPEFLTYFQNEAQLEKSRLLSDRFSAERPKGSFSTLEIQRTEQGDSAMYLCASSRYDTEAFFGQGTRLTVV.

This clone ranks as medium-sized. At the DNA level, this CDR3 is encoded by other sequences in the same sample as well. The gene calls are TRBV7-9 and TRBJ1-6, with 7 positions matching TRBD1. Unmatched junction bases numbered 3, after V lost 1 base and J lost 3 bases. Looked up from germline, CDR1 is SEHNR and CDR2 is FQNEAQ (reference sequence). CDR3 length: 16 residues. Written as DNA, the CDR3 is TGTGCCAGCAGCTTAGGACAGGGATTCTATAATTCACCCCTCCACTTT. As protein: CASSLGQGFYNSPLHF. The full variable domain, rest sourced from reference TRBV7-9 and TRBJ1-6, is DTGVSQNPRHKITKRGQNVTFRCDPISEHNRLYWYRQTLGQGPEFLTYFQNEAQLEKSRLLSDRFSAERPKGSFSTLEIQRTEQGDSAMYLCASSLGQGFYNSPLHFGNGTRLTVT.

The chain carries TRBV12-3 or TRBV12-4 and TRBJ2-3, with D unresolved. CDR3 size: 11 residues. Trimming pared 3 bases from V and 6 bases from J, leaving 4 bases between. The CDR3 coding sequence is TGTGCCAGCAGTTTCGGGGATACGCAGTATTTT. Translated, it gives CASSFGDTQYF.

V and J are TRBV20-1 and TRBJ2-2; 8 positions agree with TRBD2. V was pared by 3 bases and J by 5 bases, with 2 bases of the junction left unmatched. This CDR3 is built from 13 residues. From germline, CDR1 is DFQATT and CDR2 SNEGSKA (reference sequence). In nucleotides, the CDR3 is TGCAGTGCTAGTCTAGCGGGTACCGGGGAGCTGTTTTTT. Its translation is CSASLAGTGELFF.

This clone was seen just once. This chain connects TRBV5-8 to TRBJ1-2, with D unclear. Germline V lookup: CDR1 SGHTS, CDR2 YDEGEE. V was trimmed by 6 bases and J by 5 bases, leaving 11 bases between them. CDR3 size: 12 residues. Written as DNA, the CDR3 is TGTGCCAGCACTAGCGGATCTTATGGCTACACCTTC. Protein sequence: CASTSGSYGYTF.